The present T cell receptor (beta chain) was sequenced within a study of blood T cell repertoires in COVID-19. Study in general: Samples taken during acute and convalescent COVID-19 were collected in the United States, Italy and Spain. The cDNA or gDNA used as material had been derived from T cells, B-cell-depleted T cells, or PBMCs.

Per germline, CDR1 SGHVS and CDR2 FQNEAQ. With V trimmed by 3 bases and J by 5 bases, 7 bases remained unmatched. The CDR3 loop spans 15 amino acids. Authors' data handling: Counts of nucleated cells, estimated from reference gene primer amplification, were obtained. Sequenced by immunoSEQ multiplex PCR; TCRdb stores in-frame clones only, minus some. The D gene and trimming were derived from the DNA, and the V and J assignments and clone size from that table. This sample has 90,000 to 150,000 clones, with 79% found just once. The chain is built from TRBV7-8 and TRBJ2-7; 10 bases are a match to TRBD1. The specimen was peripheral blood. The sequence came from a woman older than 75 with acute or convalescent COVID-19. CDR3 region: CASSFLGTGDNEQYF. The CDR3 DNA sequence: TGTGCCAGCAGCTTTCTCGGGACAGGGGATAACGAGCAGTACTTC.